These 14 T cell receptor beta chains share one sample of origin, sequenced in a study of blood T cells in healthy people across ages. With a J-beta primer mix and a sample-barcoded 5' primer, a second PCR ran about 6 to 11 cycles. In TCRdb, the 5' RACE reads were re-called with MiXCR into one record per CDR3 protein. Among about 1,600,000 distinct CDR3 sequences, around two fifths were seen once, and the ten largest hold roughly 7.9%. The sequenced material came from blood. These receptors were obtained from a young woman in good health.

The CDR3 here is CSARGTLAESYEQYF. CDR3 nucleotide sequence: TGCAGTGCTAGGGGGACCCTAGCGGAATCCTACGAGCAGTACTTC. This chain uses TRBV20-1 with TRBJ2-7; 7 nucleotides match TRBD2. V lost 3 bases and J lost 1; bases outside the gene matches: 9. This CDR3 is built from 15 residues. Germline CDR1 DFQATT, CDR2 SNEGSKA (reference sequence).

The sample holds a few counts of this clonotype. The rearrangement links TRBV3-1 to TRBJ2-5; D is possibly TRBD2 (5 bases). Germline CDR1 reads LGHDT; CDR2 reads YNNKEL (reference sequence). Trimming removed 3 bases at V and 5 bases at J, with 13 bases between. This CDR3 comprises 14 residues. The CDR3 reads CASSHREKVETQYF. The CDR3 DNA reads as TGTGCCAGCAGCCATAGGGAGAAAGTGGAGACCCAGTACTTC.

This chain joins TRBV7-9 and TRBJ1-2; D is undetermined. The CDR3 length is 14 residues. Germline V gives CDR1 SEHNR, CDR2 FQNEAQ (reference sequence). Trimming left V 3 bases short and J 4 bases short, with 12 bases between. In nucleotides, the CDR3 is TGTGCCAGCAGCTTCGGACCCAGCAGCTATGGCTACACCTTC. Residues: CASSFGPSSYGYTF.

J is TRBJ2-1 and V is TRBV14, with TRBD1 matching over 8 bases. In germline, CDR1 is SGHDN, CDR2 FVKESK. This CDR3 region has 15 residues. V lost 3 bases and J lost 4; bases outside the gene matches: 5. CDR3 coding DNA: TGTGCCAGCAGCCAGGGGAGACAGGGGTACAATGAGCAGTTCTTC. It is translated as CASSQGRQGYNEQFF.

On this clonotype: Mismatch with germline at one junction end may stem from a read error. The gene calls are TRBV12-5 and TRBJ2-1; 14 bases are a match to TRBD2. The CDR3 has 15 residues. The germline CDR1 and CDR2 sequences are LGHNT and FRNRAP. The CDR3 region has the DNA TGTGCTAGTGCTTTGAGACTAGCGGGAGGGGATGAGCAGTTCTTC. It is translated as CASALRLAGGDEQFF. The full variable domain, with the rest looked up from reference TRBV12-5 and TRBJ2-1, is DARVTQTPRHKVTEMGQEVTMRCQPILGHNTVFWYRQTMMQGLELLAYFRNRAPLDDSGMPKDRFSAEMPDATLATLKIQPSEPRDSAVYFCASALRLAGGDEQFFGPGTRLTVL.

The chain recombines TRBV5-1 with TRBJ1-1; unclear D gene. This CDR3 is 13 amino acids long. Trimming stripped 2 bases from V and 4 bases from J, with 9 bases between. The V gene's germline CDR1 is SGHRS and CDR2 YFSETQ. The CDR3 is CASSFIGSTEAFF. The CDR3 DNA reads as TGCGCCAGCAGCTTCATAGGGAGCACTGAAGCTTTCTTT.

This clonotype was counted once. The gene calls are TRBV20-1 and TRBJ2-7, with 8 bases identical to TRBD2. CDR1 and CDR2 (germline): DFQATT, SNEGSKA (reference sequence). After removal of 3 bases from V and 7 bases from J, the junction contained 14 bases not matched to a gene. The CDR3 is made up of 15 amino acids. CDR3 loop: CSARREVKGFNEQYF. The CDR3 DNA follows: TGCAGTGCTAGGCGGGAGGTTAAAGGGTTCAATGAGCAGTACTTC.

This clonotype has a handful of counts. The chain combines TRBV29-1 with TRBJ2-7; the D gene could be TRBD1 or TRBD2 (6 bases each). The germline gives CDR1 SQVTM, CDR2 ANQGSEA. The CDR3 loop spans 13 amino acids. The V and J ends lost 1 base and 6 bases respectively, with 13 bases between them. CDR3 DNA: TGCAGCGTTGAAGGGCTCGGGGGCGGCGAGCAGTACTTC. Translation: CSVEGLGGGEQYF.

The chain employs TRBV28 and TRBJ2-7; D uncertain. Germline V lookup: CDR1 MDHEN, CDR2 SYDVKM. V lost 4 bases, J lost 12 bases, and 7 bases lay in between. This CDR3 region has 9 residues. The CDR3 DNA reads TGTGCCAGCAGTTCCGCCAGGTACTTC. Translated, it gives CASSSARYF.

This clonotype has only a few counts. This chain connects TRBV2 to TRBJ1-6; D is undetermined. The germline V gene has CDR1 SNHLY and CDR2 FYNNEI. The CDR3 has 11 residues. V was clipped by 7 bases and J by 8 bases, with 6 bases between them. The CDR3 spells CASNRDSPLHF. In nucleotides, the CDR3 is TGTGCCAGCAACCGGGATTCACCCCTCCACTTT.

Worth noting for this clonotype: This clone may be a read error of a much larger clone one base away. V and J are TRBV10-3 and TRBJ2-3; 7 positions match TRBD1. The germline V gene has CDR1 ENHRY and CDR2 SYGVKD. The CDR3 has 17 amino acids. The V and J ends lost 1 base and 3 bases, in that order; junction bases with no gene match: 10. The CDR3 DNA reads as TGTGCCATCAGTGAGTGGGGGACAGAGAAGACAACAGATACGCAGTATTTT. Its protein is CAISEWGTEKTTDTQYF.

The chain employs TRBV5-5 and TRBJ1-1; the match to TRBD1 covers 7 bases. The CDR3 covers 16 residues. CDR1 and CDR2 (germline): SGHKS, YYEKEE (reference sequence). V lost 0 bases and J lost 4; bases outside the gene matches: 9. CDR3 nucleotide sequence: TGTGCCAGCAGCTTGGCCCAAGTACAGGGGAGCACTGAAGCTTTCTTT. This codes for CASSLAQVQGSTEAFF. Full variable domain (missing parts from reference TRBV5-5 and TRBJ1-1): DAGVTQSPTHLIKTRGQQVTLRCSPISGHKSVSWYQQVLGQGPQFIFQYYEKEERGRGNFPDRFSARQFPNYSSELNVNALLLGDSALYLCASSLAQVQGSTEAFFGQGTRLTVV.

This clonotype was counted only a few times. The chain combines TRBV27 with TRBJ2-7; D is uncertain. From germline, CDR1 is MNHEY and CDR2 SMNVEV (reference sequence). This CDR3 is 14 amino acids long. The ends were cut back, 3 bases at V and 2 bases at J, with 11 bases in the middle. The CDR3 DNA is TGTGCCAGCAGTTTGAGGTCCAGGCCCTACGAGCAGTACTTC. This translates into CASSLRSRPYEQYF.

This clonotype was observed a few times. The chain carries TRBV19 and TRBJ2-1; 7 bases line up with TRBD1. The J segment lost 3 bases and the V segment lost 1 base, leaving 6 bases of the junction unmatched. This CDR3 comprises 16 residues. The germline gives CDR1 LNHDA, CDR2 SQIVND (reference sequence). This CDR3 is CASSIGGQMNYNEQFF. The DNA for the CDR3 is TGTGCCAGTAGTATAGGGGGACAGATGAACTACAATGAGCAGTTCTTC.